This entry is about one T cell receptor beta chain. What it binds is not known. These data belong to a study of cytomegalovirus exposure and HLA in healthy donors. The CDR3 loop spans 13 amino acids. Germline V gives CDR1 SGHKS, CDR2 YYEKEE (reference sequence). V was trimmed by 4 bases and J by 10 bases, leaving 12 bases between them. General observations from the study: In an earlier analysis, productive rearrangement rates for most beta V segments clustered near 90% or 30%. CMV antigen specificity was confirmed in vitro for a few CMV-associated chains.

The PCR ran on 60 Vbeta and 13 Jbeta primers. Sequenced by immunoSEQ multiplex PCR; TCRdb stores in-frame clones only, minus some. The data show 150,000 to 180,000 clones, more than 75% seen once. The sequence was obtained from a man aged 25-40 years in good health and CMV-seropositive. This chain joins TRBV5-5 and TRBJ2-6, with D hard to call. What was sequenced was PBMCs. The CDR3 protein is CASSHDTDNVLTF. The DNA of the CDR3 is TGTGCCAGCAGCCATGACACGGATAACGTCCTGACTTTC.